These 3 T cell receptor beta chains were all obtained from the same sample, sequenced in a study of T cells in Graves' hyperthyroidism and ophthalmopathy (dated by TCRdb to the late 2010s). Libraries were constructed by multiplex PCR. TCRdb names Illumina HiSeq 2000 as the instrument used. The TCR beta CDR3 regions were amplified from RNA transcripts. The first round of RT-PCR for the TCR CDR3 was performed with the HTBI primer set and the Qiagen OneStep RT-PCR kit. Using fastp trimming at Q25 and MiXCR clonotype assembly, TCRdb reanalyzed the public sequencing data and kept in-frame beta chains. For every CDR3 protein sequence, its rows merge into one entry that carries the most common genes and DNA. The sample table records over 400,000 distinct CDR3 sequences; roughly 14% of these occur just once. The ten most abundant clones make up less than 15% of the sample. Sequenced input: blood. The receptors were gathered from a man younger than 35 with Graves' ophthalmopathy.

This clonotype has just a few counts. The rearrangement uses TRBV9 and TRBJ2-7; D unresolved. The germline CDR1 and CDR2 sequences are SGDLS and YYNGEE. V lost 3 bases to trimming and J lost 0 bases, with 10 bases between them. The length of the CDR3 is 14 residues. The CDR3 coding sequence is TGTGCCAGCAGCGCCTCCGTAAGCTCCTACGAGCAGTACTTC. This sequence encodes CASSASVSSYEQYF.

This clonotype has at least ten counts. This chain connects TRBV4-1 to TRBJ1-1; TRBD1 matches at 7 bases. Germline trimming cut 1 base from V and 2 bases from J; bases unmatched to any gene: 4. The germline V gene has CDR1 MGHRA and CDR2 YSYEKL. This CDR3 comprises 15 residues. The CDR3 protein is CASSQGQGLNTEAFF. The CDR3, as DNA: TGCGCCAGCAGCCAAGGACAGGGTTTAAACACTGAAGCTTTCTTT.

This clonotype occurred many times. CDR3: CASSQGTSSGNTIYF. The DNA for the CDR3 is TGTGCCAGCAGCCAAGGGACGAGCTCTGGAAACACCATATATTTT. V is TRBV3-1 and J is TRBJ1-3; no clear D. Trimming pared 1 base from V and 0 bases from J, leaving 7 bases between. Germline CDR1 is LGHDT and CDR2 is YNNKEL (reference sequence). CDR3 length: 15 residues.